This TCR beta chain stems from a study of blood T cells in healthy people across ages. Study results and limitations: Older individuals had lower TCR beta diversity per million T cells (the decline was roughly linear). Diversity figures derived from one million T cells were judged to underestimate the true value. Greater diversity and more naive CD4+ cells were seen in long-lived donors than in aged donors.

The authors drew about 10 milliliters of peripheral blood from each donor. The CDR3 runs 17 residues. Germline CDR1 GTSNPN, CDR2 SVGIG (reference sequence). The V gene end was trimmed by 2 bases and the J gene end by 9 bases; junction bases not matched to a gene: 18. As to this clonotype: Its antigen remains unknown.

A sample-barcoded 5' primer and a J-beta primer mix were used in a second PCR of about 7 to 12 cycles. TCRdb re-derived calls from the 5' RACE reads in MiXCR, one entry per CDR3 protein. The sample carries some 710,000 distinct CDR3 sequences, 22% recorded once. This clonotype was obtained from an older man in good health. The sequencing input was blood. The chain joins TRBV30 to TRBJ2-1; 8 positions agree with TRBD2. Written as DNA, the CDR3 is TGTGCCTGGAGTTCGGGAGGGAGGGTATACTACATGGGTGAGCAGTTCTTC. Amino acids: CAWSSGGRVYYMGEQFF.